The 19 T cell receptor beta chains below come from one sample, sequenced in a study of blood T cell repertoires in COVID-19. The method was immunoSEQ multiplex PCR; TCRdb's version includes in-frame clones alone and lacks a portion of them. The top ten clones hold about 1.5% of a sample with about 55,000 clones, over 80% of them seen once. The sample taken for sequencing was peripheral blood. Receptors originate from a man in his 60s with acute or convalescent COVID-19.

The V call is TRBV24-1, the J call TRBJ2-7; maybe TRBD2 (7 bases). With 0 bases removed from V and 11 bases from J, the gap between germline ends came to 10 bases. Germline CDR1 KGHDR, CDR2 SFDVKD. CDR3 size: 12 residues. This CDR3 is CATSDLRGREYF. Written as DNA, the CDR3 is TGTGCCACCAGTGATTTGAGGGGGAGGGAGTACTTC.

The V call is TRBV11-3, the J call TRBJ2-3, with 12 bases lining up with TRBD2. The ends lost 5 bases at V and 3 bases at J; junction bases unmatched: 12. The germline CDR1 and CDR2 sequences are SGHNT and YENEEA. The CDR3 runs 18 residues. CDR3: CASSAPVRLAGVTDTQYF. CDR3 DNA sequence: TGTGCCAGCAGCGCCCCAGTTAGACTAGCGGGAGTGACAGATACGCAGTATTTT.

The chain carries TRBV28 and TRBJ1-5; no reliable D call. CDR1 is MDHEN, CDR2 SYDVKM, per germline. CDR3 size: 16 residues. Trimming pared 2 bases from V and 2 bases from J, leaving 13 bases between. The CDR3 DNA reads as TGTGCCAGCAGTTTAGTTCTGCCGAGGGGCAATCAGCCCCAGCATTTT. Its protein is CASSLVLPRGNQPQHF.

CDR3 loop: CASSQVFAGKNTEAFF. CDR3 coding DNA: TGTGCCAGCAGCCAAGTTTTCGCAGGGAAGAACACTGAAGCTTTCTTT. The chain links TRBV4-2 to TRBJ1-1, with D perhaps matching TRBD1 (5 bases). Trimming took off 1 base at V and 1 base at J, with 13 bases between the two ends. In germline, CDR1 is LGHNA, CDR2 YNFKEQ. The CDR3 is 16 residues long.

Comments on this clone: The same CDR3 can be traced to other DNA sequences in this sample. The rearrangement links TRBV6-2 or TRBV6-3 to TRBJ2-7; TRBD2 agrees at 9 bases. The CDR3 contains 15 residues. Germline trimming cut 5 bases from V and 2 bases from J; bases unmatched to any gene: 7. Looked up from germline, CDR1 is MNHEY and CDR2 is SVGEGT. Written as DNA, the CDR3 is TGTGCCAGCAGTCTTAGCGGGAGAGGGCCCTACGAGCAGTACTTC. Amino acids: CASSLSGRGPYEQYF.

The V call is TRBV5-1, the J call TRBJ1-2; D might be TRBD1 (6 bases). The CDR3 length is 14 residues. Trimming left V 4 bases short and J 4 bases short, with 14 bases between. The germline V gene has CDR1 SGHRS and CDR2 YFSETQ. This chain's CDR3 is CASSTTGKSYGYTF. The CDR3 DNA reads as TGCGCCAGCAGCACCACAGGGAAATCCTATGGCTACACCTTC.

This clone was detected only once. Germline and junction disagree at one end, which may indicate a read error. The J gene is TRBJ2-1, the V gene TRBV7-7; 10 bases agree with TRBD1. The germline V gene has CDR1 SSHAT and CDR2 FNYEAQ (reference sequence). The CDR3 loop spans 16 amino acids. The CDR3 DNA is TGTGCTAGCAGCTCCGGGACAGGGGCGAATTTCGGTGAGCAGTTCTTC. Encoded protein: CASSSGTGANFGEQFF. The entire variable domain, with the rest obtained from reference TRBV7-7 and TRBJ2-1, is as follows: GAGVSQSPRYKVTKRGQDVTLRCDPISSHATLYWYQQALGQGPEFLTYFNYEAQPDKSGLPSDRFSAERPEGSISTLTIQRTEQRDSAMYRCASSSGTGANFGEQFFGPGTRLTVL.

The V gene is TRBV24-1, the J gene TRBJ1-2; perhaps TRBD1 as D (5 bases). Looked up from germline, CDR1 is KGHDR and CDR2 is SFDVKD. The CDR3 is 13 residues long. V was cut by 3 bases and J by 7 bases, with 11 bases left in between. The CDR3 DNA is TGTGCCACCAGTGATCGCAGGGTGGGTGGCTACACCTTC. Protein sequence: CATSDRRVGGYTF.

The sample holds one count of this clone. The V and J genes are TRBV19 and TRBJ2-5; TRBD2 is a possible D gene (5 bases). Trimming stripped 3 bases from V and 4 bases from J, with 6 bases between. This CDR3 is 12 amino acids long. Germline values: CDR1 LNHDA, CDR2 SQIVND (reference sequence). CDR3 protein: CASSIAGETQYF. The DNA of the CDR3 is TGTGCCAGTAGTATCGCGGGAGAGACCCAGTACTTC.

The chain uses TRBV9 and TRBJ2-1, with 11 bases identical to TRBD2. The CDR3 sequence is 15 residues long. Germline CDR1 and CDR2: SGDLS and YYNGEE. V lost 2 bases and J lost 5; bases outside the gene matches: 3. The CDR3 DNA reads TGTGCCAGCAGCGTGGTTAGCGGGAGGGACAATGAGCAGTTCTTC. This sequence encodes CASSVVSGRDNEQFF. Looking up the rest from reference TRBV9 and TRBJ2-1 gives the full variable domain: DSGVTQTPKHLITATGQRVTLRCSPRSGDLSVYWYQQSLDQGLQFLIQYYNGEERAKGNILERFSAQQFPDLHSELNLSSLELGDSALYFCASSVVSGRDNEQFFGPGTRLTVL.

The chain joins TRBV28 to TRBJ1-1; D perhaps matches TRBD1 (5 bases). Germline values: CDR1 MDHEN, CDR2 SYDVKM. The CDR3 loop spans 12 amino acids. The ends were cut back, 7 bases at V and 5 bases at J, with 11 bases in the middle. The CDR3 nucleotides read TGTGCCAGCAAATCAGGGTCGACTGAAGCTTTCTTT. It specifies CASKSGSTEAFF.

The CDR3 bases are TGTGCCAGCGGTGTTACAGTACGAAATAATGAAAAACTGTTTTTT. It specifies CASGVTVRNNEKLFF. The chain uses TRBV28 and TRBJ1-4; D ambiguous. CDR3 length: 15 residues. Germline V gene sequence: CDR1 MDHEN, CDR2 SYDVKM. V was trimmed by 8 bases and J by 4 bases, leaving 17 bases between them.

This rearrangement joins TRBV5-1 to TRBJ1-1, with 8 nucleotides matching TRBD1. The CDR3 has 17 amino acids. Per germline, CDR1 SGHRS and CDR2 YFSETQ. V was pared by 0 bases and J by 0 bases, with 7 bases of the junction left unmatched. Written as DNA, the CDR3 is TGCGCCAGCAGCTTGGAGGGGACAGGCCCCATGAACACTGAAGCTTTCTTT. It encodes CASSLEGTGPMNTEAFF.

The CDR3 here is CSASRPSGFQETQYF. The CDR3 DNA follows: TGCAGTGCTAGTAGGCCTAGCGGATTCCAAGAGACCCAGTACTTC. The chain is built from TRBV20-1 and TRBJ2-5; 7 bases are shared with TRBD2. CDR1 and CDR2 (germline): DFQATT, SNEGSKA (reference sequence). Unmatched junction bases numbered 8, after V lost 3 bases and J lost 1 base. The CDR3 is 15 residues long.

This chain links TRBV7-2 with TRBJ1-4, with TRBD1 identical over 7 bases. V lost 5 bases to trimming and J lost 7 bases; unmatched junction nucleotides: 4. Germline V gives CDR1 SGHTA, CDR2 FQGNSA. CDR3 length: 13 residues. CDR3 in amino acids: CASSRQGSEKLFF. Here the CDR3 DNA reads TGTGCCAGCAGCCGACAGGGAAGTGAAAAACTGTTTTTT. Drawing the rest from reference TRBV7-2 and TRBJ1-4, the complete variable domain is GAGVSQSPSNKVTEKGKDVELRCDPISGHTALYWYRQSLGQGLEFLIYFQGNSAPDKSGLPSDRFSAERTGGSVSTLTIQRTQQEDSAVYLCASSRQGSEKLFFGSGTQLSVL.

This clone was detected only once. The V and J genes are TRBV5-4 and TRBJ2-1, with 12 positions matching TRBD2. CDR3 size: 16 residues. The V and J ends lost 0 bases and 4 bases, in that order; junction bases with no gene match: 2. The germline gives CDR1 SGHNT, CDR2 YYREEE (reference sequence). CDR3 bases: TGTGCCAGCAGCTTGGGAGGGACTAGCGGGTACAATGAGCAGTTCTTC. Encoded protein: CASSLGGTSGYNEQFF. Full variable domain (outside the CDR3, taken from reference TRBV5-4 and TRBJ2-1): ETGVTQSPTHLIKTRGQQVTLRCSSQSGHNTVSWYQQALGQGPQFIFQYYREEENGRGNFPPRFSGLQFPNYSSELNVNALELDDSALYLCASSLGGTSGYNEQFFGPGTRLTVL.

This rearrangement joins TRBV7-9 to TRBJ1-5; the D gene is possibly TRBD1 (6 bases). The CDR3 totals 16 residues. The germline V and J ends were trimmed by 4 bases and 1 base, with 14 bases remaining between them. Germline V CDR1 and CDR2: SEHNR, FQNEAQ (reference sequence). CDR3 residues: CASSWGGQGSNQPQHF. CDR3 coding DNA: TGTGCCAGCAGCTGGGGGGGACAAGGCAGCAATCAGCCCCAGCATTTT. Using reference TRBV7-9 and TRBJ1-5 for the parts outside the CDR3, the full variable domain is DTGVSQNPRHKITKRGQNVTFRCDPISEHNRLYWYRQTLGQGPEFLTYFQNEAQLEKSRLLSDRFSAERPKGSFSTLEIQRTEQGDSAMYLCASSWGGQGSNQPQHFGDGTRLSIL.

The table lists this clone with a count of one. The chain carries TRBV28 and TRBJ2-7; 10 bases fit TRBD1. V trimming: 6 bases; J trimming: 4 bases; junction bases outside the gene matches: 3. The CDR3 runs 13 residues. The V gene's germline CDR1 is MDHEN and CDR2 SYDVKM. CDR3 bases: TGTGCCAGCAGGGACAGGGGGAGGTACGAGCAGTACTTC. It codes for CASRDRGRYEQYF.

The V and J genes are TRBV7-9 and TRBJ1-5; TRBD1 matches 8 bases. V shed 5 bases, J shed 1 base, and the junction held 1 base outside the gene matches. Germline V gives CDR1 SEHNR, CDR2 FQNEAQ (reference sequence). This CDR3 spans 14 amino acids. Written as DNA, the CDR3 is TGTGCCAGCAGCCGGACAGGGAGCAATCAGCCCCAGCATTTT. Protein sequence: CASSRTGSNQPQHF.